This paragraph reports one TCR beta chain. Its antigen is unknown. Sequenced by immunoSEQ multiplex PCR; TCRdb stores in-frame clones only, minus some. This sample yields some 300,000 clones, of which around 85% are seen a single time; 2% to 2.5% belongs to the top ten. This entry comes from a study of Ad26.COV2.S vaccination and SARS-CoV-2 variants. General study points: Analyses of TCR breadth and depth may have underestimated total T cell responses. Participants given vaccine showed non-spike TCR breadth similar to that of placebo recipients. While placebo recipients had lower spike-specific TCR breadth, vaccine recipients had more.

Trimming removed 4 bases at V and 5 bases at J, with 10 bases between. The CDR3 contains 14 residues. Germline-derived CDR1 and CDR2 are SGDLS and YYNGEE. Treatment in this sample: around 19 received Ad26.COV2.S at low or high dose, single or two shots; 5 received placebo; per-sample allocation not given. Day 63 after the first injection of vaccine or placebo was the sampling time. An adult aged 18-55 years in Boston served as the donor. The chain is built from TRBV9 and TRBJ1-6; possible D gene TRBD1, 6 bases. This sequence was found in a person between 18 and 65 years old who received the Ad26.COV2.S COVID-19 vaccine or a placebo. The source material was peripheral blood, sampled in a trial of Ad26.COV2.S vaccine versus placebo. The CDR3 nucleotides are TGTGCCAGCAGCCTCTGGACAGATAATTCACCCCTCCACTTT. It codes for CASSLWTDNSPLHF.